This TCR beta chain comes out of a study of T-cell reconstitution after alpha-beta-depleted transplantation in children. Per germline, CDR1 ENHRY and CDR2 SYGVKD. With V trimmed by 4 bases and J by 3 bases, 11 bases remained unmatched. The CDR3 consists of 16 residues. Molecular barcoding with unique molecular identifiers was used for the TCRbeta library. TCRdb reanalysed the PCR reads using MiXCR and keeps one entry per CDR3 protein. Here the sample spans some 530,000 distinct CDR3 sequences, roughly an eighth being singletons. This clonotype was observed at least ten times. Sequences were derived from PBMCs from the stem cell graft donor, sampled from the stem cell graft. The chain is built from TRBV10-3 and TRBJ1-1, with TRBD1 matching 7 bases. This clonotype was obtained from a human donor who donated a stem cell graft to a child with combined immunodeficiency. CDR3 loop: CAISAHGRGRDTEAFF. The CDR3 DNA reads TGTGCCATCAGTGCCCACGGTAGGGGGCGCGACACTGAAGCTTTCTTT.